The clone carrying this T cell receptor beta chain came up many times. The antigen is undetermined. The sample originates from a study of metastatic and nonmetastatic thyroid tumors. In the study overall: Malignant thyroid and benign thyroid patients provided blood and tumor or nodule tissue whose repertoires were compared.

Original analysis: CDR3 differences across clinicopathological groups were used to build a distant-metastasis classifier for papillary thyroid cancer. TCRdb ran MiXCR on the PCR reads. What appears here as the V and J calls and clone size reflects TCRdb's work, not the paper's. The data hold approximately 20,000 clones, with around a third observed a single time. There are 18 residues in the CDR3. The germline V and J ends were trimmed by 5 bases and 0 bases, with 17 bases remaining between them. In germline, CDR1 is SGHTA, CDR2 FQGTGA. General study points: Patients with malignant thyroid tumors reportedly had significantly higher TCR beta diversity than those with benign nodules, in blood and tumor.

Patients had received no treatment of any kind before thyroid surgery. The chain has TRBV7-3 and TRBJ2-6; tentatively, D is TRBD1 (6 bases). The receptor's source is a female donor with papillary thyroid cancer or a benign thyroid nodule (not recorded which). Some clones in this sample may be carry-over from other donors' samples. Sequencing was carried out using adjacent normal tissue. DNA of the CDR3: TGTGCCAGCAGCCTCGGGACACCCCAAAGCTCTGGGGCCAACGTCCTGACTTTC. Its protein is CASSLGTPQSSGANVLTF.